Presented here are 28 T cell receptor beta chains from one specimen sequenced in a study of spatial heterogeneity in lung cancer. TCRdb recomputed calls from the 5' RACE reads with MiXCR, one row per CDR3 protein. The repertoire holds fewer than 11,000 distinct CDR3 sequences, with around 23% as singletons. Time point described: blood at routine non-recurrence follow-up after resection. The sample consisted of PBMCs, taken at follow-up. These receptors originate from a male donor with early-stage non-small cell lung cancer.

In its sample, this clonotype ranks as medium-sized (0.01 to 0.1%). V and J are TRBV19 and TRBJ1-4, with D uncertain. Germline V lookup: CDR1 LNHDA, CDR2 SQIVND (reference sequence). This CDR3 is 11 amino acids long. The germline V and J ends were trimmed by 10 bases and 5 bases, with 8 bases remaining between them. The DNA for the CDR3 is TGTGCCACCCAAGTGAATGAAAAACTGTTTTTT. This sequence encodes CATQVNEKLFF.

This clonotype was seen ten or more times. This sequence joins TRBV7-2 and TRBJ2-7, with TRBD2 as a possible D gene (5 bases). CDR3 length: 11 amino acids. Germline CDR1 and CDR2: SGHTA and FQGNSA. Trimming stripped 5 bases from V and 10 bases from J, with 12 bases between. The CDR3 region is CASSLEASQYF. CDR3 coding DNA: TGTGCCAGCAGCCTGGAGGCCTCCCAGTACTTC. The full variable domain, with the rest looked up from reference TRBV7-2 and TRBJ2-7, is GAGVSQSPSNKVTEKGKDVELRCDPISGHTALYWYRQSLGQGLEFLIYFQGNSAPDKSGLPSDRFSAERTGGSVSTLTIQRTQQEDSAVYLCASSLEASQYFGPGTRLTVT.

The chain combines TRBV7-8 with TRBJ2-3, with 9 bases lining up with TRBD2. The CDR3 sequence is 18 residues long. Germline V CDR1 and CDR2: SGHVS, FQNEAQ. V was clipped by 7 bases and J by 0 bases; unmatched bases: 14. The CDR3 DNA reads TGTGCCAGCACTTTGATCCCCCGACTAGCGGCTAGCACAGATACGCAGTATTTT. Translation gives CASTLIPRLAASTDTQYF. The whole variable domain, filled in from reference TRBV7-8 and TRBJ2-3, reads GAGVSQSPRYKVAKRGQDVALRCDPISGHVSLFWYQQALGQGPEFLTYFQNEAQLDKSGLPSDRFFAERPEGSVSTLKIQRTQQEDSAVYLCASTLIPRLAASTDTQYFGPGTRLTVL.

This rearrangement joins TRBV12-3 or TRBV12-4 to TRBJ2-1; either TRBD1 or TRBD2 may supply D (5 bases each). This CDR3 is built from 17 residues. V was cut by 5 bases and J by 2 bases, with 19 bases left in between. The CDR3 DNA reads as TGTGCCAGCAGTCCCGAGGGGCTACTACAGGCCTACAATGAGCAGTTCTTC. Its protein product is CASSPEGLLQAYNEQFF.

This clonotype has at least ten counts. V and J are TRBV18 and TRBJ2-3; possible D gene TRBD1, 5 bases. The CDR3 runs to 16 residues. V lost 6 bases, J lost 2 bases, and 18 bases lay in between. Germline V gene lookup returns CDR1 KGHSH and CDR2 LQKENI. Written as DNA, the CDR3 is TGTGCCAGCTCGCCGGGCACAGGAGACCACACAGATACGCAGTATTTT. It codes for CASSPGTGDHTDTQYF.

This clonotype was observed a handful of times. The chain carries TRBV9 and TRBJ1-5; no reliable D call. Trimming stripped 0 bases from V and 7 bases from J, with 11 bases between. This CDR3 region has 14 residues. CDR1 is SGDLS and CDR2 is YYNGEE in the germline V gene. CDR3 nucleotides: TGTGCCAGCAGCGTAGGACCGGGAAGACAGCCCCAGCATTTT. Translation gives CASSVGPGRQPQHF.

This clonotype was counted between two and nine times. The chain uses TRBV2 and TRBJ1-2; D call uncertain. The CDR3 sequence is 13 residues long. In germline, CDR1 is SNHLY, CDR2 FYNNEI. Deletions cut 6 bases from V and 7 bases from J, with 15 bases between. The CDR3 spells CASRATVGFGYTF. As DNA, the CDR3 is TGTGCCAGCAGAGCGACCGTCGGTTTTGGCTACACCTTC.

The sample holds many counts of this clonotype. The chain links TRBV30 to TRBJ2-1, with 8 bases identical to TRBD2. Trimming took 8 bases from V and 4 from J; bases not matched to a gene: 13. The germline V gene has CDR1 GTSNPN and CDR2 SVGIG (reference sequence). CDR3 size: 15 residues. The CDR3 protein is CARKGKAGVYNEQFF. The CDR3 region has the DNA TGTGCCCGGAAGGGAAAAGCGGGAGTTTACAATGAGCAGTTCTTC.

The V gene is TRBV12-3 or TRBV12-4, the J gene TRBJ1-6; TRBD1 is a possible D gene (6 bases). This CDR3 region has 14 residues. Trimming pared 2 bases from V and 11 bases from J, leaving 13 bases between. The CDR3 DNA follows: TGTGCCAGCAGTTTAAATCAGGGGTTAGCACCCCTCCACTTT. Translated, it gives CASSLNQGLAPLHF.

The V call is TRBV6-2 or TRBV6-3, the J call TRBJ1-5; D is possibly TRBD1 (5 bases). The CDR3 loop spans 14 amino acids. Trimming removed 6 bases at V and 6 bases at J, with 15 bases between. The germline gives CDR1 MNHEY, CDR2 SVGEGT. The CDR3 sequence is CASRSGGSLQPQHF. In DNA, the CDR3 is TGTGCCAGCAGATCCGGGGGAAGTCTTCAGCCCCAGCATTTT.

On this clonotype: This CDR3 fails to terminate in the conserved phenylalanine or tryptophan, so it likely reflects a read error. This CDR3 is CSARGTMRRLSSYNEQFL. The CDR3 DNA reads as TGCAGTGCTAGAGGGACTATGCGGAGATTAAGCTCCTACAATGAGCAGTTCTTG. J is TRBJ2-1 and V is TRBV20-1; a possible D gene is TRBD2 (6 bases). CDR1 and CDR2 from the germline V gene are DFQATT and SNEGSKA (reference sequence). This CDR3 is built from 18 residues. The V gene lost 1 base and the J gene lost 0 bases, with 19 bases spanning the gap.

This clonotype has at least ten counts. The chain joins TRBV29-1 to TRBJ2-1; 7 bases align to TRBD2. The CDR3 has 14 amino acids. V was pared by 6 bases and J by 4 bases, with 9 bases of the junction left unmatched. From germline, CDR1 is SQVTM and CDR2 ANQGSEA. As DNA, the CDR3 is TGCAGCGTGGCCCCCGGGACTACTTACAATGAGCAGTTCTTC. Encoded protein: CSVAPGTTYNEQFF.

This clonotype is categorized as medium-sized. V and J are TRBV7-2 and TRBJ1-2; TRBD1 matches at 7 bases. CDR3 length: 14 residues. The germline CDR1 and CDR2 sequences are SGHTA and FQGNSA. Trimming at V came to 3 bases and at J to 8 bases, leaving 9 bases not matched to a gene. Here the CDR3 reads CASSLRRQGTGYTF. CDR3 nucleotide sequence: TGTGCCAGCAGCTTGAGAAGACAGGGAACGGGCTACACCTTC.

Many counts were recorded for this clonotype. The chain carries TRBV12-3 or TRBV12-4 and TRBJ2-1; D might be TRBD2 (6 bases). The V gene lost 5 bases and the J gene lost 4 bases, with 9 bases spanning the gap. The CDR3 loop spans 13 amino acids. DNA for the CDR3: TGTGCCAGCAGTCCCGGGAGATACAATGAGCAGTTCTTC. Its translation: CASSPGRYNEQFF.

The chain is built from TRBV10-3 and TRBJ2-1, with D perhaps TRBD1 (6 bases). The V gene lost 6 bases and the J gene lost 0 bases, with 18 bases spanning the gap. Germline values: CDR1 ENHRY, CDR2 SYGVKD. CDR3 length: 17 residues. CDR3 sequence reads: CAIRHNSGESSYNEQFF. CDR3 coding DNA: TGTGCCATCAGACACAATTCAGGGGAAAGCTCCTACAATGAGCAGTTCTTC.

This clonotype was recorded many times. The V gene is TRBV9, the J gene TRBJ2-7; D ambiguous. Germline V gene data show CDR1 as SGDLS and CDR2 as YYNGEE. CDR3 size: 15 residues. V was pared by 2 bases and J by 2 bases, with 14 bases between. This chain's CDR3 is CASSVTPDGTYEQYF. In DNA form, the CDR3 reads TGTGCCAGCAGCGTCACACCGGACGGAACCTACGAGCAGTACTTC.

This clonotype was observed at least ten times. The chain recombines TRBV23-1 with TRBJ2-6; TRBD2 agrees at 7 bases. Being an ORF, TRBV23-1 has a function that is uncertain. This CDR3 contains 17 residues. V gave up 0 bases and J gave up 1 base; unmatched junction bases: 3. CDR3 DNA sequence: TGCGCCAGCAGTCAATCATGTAGCGGGTCTGGGGCCAACGTCCTGACTTTC. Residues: CASSQSCSGSGANVLTF.

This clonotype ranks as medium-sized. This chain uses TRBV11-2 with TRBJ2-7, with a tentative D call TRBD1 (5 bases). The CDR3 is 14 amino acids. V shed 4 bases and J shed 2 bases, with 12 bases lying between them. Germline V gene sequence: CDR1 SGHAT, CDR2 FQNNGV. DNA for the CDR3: TGTGCCAGCAGCTCCTCGCAGGGCACCTACGAGCAGTACTTC. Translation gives CASSSSQGTYEQYF. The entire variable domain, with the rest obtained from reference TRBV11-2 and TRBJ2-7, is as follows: EAGVAQSPRYKIIEKRQSVAFWCNPISGHATLYWYQQILGQGPKLLIQFQNNGVVDDSQLPKDRFSAERLKGVDSTLKIQPAKLEDSAVYLCASSSSQGTYEQYFGPGTRLTVT.

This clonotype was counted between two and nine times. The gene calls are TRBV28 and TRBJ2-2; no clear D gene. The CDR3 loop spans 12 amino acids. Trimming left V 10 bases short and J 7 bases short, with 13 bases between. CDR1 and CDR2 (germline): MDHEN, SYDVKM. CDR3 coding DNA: TGTGCCACCACGGGTGGTGGCGGGGAGCTGTTTTTT. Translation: CATTGGGGELFF. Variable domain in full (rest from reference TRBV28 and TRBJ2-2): DVKVTQSSRYLVKRTGEKVFLECVQDMDHENMFWYRQDPGLGLRLIYFSYDVKMKEKGDIPEGYSVSREKKERFSLILESASTNQTSMYLCATTGGGGELFFGEGSRLTVL.

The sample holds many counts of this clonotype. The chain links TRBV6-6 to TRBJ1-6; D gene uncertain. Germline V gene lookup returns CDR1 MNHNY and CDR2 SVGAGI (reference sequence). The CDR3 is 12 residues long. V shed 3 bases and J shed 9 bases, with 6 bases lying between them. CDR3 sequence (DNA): TGTGCCAGCAGTTATAGTTCTTCACCCCTCCACTTT. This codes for CASSYSSSPLHF.

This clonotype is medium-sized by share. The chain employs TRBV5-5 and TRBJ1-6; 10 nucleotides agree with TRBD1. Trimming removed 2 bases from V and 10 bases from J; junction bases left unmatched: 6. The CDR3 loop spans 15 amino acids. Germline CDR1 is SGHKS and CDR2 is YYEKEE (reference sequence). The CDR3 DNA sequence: TGTGCCAGCAGCTTTGATTGGGACAGGGGATCACCCCTCCACTTT. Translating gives CASSFDWDRGSPLHF.

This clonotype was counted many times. CDR3 sequence: CASSWGQGHTEAFF. As DNA, the CDR3 is TGCGCCAGCAGCTGGGGACAGGGGCACACTGAAGCTTTCTTT. The chain combines TRBV5-1 with TRBJ1-1, with 10 bases that match TRBD1. The CDR3 has 14 amino acids. The V and J ends lost 3 bases and 3 bases, in that order; junction bases with no gene match: 2. Germline-derived CDR1 and CDR2 are SGHRS and YFSETQ.

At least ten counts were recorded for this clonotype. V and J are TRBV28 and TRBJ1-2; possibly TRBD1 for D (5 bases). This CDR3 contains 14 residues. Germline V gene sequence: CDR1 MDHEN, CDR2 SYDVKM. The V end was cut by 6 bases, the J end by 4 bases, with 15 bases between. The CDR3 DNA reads TGTGCCAGCAGCCTGGGGGGATACCTCTATGGCTACACCTTC. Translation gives CASSLGGYLYGYTF.

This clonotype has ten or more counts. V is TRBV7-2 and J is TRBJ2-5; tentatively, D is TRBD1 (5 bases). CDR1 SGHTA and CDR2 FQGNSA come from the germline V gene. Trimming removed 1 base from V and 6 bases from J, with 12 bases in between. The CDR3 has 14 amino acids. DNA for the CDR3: TGTGCCAGCAGCTTAGAGTCAGGGATGAAGACCCAGTACTTC. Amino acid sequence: CASSLESGMKTQYF.

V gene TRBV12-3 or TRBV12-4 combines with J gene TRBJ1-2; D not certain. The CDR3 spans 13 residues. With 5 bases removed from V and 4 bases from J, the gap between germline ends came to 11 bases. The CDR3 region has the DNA TGTGCCAGCAGTCCCACAGATTTCTATGGCTACACCTTC. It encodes CASSPTDFYGYTF.

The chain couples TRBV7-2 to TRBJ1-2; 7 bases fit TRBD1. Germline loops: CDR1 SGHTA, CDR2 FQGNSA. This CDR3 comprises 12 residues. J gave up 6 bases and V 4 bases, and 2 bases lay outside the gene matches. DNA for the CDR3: TGTGCCAGCAGCTCGACAGGGCATGGCTACACCTTC. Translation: CASSSTGHGYTF.

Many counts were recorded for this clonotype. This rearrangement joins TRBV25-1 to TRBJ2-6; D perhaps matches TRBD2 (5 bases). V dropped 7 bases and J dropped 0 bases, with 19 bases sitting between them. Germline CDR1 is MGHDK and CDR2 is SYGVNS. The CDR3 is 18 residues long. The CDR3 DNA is TGTGCCAGCACCCCCCCCGGGGTGGGCCTCTCTGGGGCCAACGTCCTGACTTTC. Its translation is CASTPPGVGLSGANVLTF.

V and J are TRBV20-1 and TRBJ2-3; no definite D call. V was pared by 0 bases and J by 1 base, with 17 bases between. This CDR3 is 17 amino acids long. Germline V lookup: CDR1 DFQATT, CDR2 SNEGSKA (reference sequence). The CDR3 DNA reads TGCAGTGCTAGAGATGATTGGGCCAGCAAGCGCACAGATACGCAGTATTTT. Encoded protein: CSARDDWASKRTDTQYF.